The 14 T cell receptor beta chains listed next were all sequenced from one sample in a study of cytomegalovirus exposure and HLA in healthy donors. The primer mix had 60 Vbeta and 13 Jbeta primers. Profiling relied on immunoSEQ multiplex PCR, and the TCRdb table lists in-frame clones only, not all of them. The data contain 150,000 to 200,000 clones, about two thirds of them singletons. The sequenced sample was PBMCs. The receptors originated from a woman between 18 and 29 years old in good health and CMV-seropositive.

The chain is built from TRBV27 and TRBJ2-7; 8 bases align to TRBD2. Germline CDR1 is MNHEY and CDR2 is SMNVEV (reference sequence). The CDR3 is 12 amino acids. The V and J ends lost 11 bases and 2 bases, in that order; junction bases with no gene match: 5. The CDR3 loop is CASPGLAYEQYF. The CDR3 coding sequence is TGTGCCTCCCCGGGACTAGCCTACGAGCAGTACTTC.

This rearrangement joins TRBV4-1 to TRBJ1-1, with 10 bases lining up with TRBD1. CDR3 length equals 16 residues. The V segment lost 3 bases and the J segment 1 base; nucleotides outside the gene matches: 5. The germline V gene encodes CDR1 MGHRA and CDR2 YSYEKL. CDR3 residues: CASSHRGTGANTEAFF. The CDR3 bases are TGCGCCAGCAGCCACCGCGGGACAGGGGCGAACACTGAAGCTTTCTTT.

On this clone: The sample contains more than one DNA sequence encoding this CDR3. This chain links TRBV20-1 with TRBJ2-1; D remains unclear. The V gene lost 6 bases and the J gene lost 4 bases, with 7 bases spanning the gap. This CDR3 contains 11 residues. Germline V gene sequence: CDR1 DFQATT, CDR2 SNEGSKA (reference sequence). This CDR3 is CSARYYNEQFF. The CDR3 DNA follows: TGCAGTGCGCGATATTACAATGAGCAGTTCTTC.

This clone was detected once. This chain joins TRBV30 and TRBJ1-2, with D uncertain. The V and J ends lost 1 base and 3 bases respectively, with 9 bases between them. Germline lookup yields CDR1 GTSNPN and CDR2 SVGIG (reference sequence). The CDR3 runs to 13 residues. CDR3 sequence: CAWSASGYYGYTF. CDR3 DNA: TGTGCCTGGAGTGCCAGTGGCTACTATGGCTACACCTTC. Complete variable domain (other parts from reference TRBV30 and TRBJ1-2): SQTIHQWPATLVQPVGSPLSLECTVEGTSNPNLYWYRQAAGRGLQLLFYSVGIGQISSEVPQNLSASRPQDRQFILSSKKLLLSDSGFYLCAWSASGYYGYTFGSGTRLTVV.

The rearrangement uses TRBV7-2 and TRBJ2-3; D gene ambiguous. There are 15 residues in the CDR3. From germline, CDR1 is SGHTA and CDR2 FQGNSA. V shed 4 bases and J shed 0 bases, with 11 bases lying between them. DNA for the CDR3: TGTGCCAGCAGCTACCAGAAGACTAGCACAGATACGCAGTATTTT. This encodes CASSYQKTSTDTQYF.

V usage is TRBV5-1 and J usage is TRBJ2-2; 10 bases fit TRBD2. This CDR3 has 16 amino acids. Germline loops: CDR1 SGHRS, CDR2 YFSETQ. Losses at the gene ends were 0 bases for V and 6 bases for J; bases not matched to a gene: 5. The CDR3 loop reads CASSLEVTSGAGELFF. For the CDR3, the DNA is TGCGCCAGCAGCTTGGAGGTCACTAGCGGGGCCGGGGAGCTGTTTTTT.

This chain joins TRBV6-5 and TRBJ1-4; D unclear. Germline CDR1 MNHEY, CDR2 SVGAGI. CDR3 size: 15 residues. V lost 4 bases and J 0 bases, leaving 9 bases between the germline ends. The CDR3 protein is CASSSSQTTNEKLFF. DNA for the CDR3: TGTGCCAGCAGTTCATCACAGACAACTAATGAAAAACTGTTTTTT.

The rearrangement links TRBV14 to TRBJ2-1; TRBD2 aligns across 10 bases. J gave up 5 bases and V 5 bases, and 12 bases lay outside the gene matches. This CDR3 comprises 17 residues. Germline V gene sequence: CDR1 SGHDN, CDR2 FVKESK. The CDR3 here is CASSSDLAGGSDNEQFF. The CDR3 DNA reads as TGTGCCAGCAGCTCAGATTTAGCGGGAGGATCGGACAATGAGCAGTTCTTC.

This clone was observed a handful of times. V is TRBV27 and J is TRBJ1-2, with no clear D. CDR1 and CDR2 from the germline V gene are MNHEY and SMNVEV (reference sequence). V was cut by 2 bases and J by 7 bases, with 14 bases left in between. The CDR3 is made up of 14 amino acids. CDR3 bases: TGTGCCAGCAGTTTAACCCCCATAGCGGGTGGCTACACCTTC. This encodes CASSLTPIAGGYTF.

This clone was picked up a small number of times. The chain has TRBV10-2 and TRBJ2-5, with TRBD2 identical over 11 bases. CDR1 WSHSY and CDR2 SAAADI come from the germline V gene. Losses at the gene ends were 3 bases for V and 0 bases for J; bases not matched to a gene: 6. CDR3 length: 17 residues. CDR3 loop: CASSDPTSGTYQETQYF. In nucleotides, the CDR3 is TGCGCCAGCAGTGACCCGACTAGCGGGACATACCAAGAGACCCAGTACTTC.

This clone has only one observation. The chain joins TRBV2 to TRBJ2-5, with TRBD2 matching over 13 bases. There are 16 residues in the CDR3. The V and J ends lost 10 bases and 2 bases, in that order; junction bases with no gene match: 10. Germline CDR1 SNHLY, CDR2 FYNNEI. As DNA, the CDR3 is TGTGCCACCAAACTAGCGGGGGGGCTTGGGCAAGAGACCCAGTACTTC. This translates into CATKLAGGLGQETQYF.

The chain links TRBV4-2 to TRBJ2-5; TRBD1 agrees at 10 bases. The better agreement between TRBJ2-7 and the DNA end casts doubt on the J call. The CDR3 runs to 16 residues. From germline, CDR1 is LGHNA and CDR2 YNFKEQ. The CDR3 spells CASSQDRGDRGYEQYF. CDR3 DNA: TGTGCCAGCAGCCAAGATAGGGGGGACAGGGGATACGAGCAGTACTTC.

This chain connects TRBV4-1 to TRBJ2-3, with 9 bases matching TRBD2. Per germline, CDR1 MGHRA and CDR2 YSYEKL. Trimming at V came to 5 bases and at J to 8 bases, leaving 8 bases not matched to a gene. This CDR3 comprises 14 residues. CDR3 loop: CASSSIAGVVTQYF. The CDR3, as DNA: TGCGCCAGCAGCTCCATAGCGGGGGTGGTTACGCAGTATTTT.

The chain is built from TRBV19 and TRBJ2-1; D is perhaps TRBD1 (6 bases). The length of the CDR3 is 13 residues. Germline CDR1 and CDR2: LNHDA and SQIVND (reference sequence). V was pared by 10 bases and J by 8 bases, with 18 bases between. CDR3: CATLDRLVDEQFF. The CDR3 region has the DNA TGTGCCACCCTGGACAGATTGGTGGATGAGCAGTTCTTC.